This section outlines one T cell receptor beta chain sequence together with its context. The antigen remains unidentified. These data belong to a study of tumor and adjacent non-tumor tissue in lung cancer. Broader study findings: Patients with more diverse tumor TCRs had worse survival. Tumor repertoires had a smaller top 100 clone share than normal lung. Significantly higher TCR diversity was found in tumor than normal lung.

A modified ARM-PCR protocol with three rounds of nested PCR amplified TCRbeta. Via MiXCR, TCRdb re-called the multiplex PCR reads, giving one row per CDR3 protein. The sample has about 98,000 distinct CDR3 sequences, around three quarters seen once; the top ten hold about 31%. The template was RNA from unsorted bulk tissue. Distant lung tissue was collected more than 3 cm away from the tumor edge. Chemotherapy-naive patients with new lung cancer underwent thoracic surgery in China, August–late 2014. This CDR3 is built from 19 residues. The germline V gene encodes CDR1 MNHEY and CDR2 SVGEGT. V was pared by 2 bases and J by 5 bases, with 24 bases between.

The sample was distant non-tumor lung tissue. The sequence was collected from a man aged 55 to 69 with small cell lung cancer. The V and J genes are TRBV6-2 or TRBV6-3 and TRBJ2-2; D not resolved. DNA of the CDR3: TGTGCCAGCAGTTACCCCTACCCCCGGGTAGCAGGCTGTACCGGGGAGCTGTTTTTT. This sequence encodes CASSYPYPRVAGCTGELFF.